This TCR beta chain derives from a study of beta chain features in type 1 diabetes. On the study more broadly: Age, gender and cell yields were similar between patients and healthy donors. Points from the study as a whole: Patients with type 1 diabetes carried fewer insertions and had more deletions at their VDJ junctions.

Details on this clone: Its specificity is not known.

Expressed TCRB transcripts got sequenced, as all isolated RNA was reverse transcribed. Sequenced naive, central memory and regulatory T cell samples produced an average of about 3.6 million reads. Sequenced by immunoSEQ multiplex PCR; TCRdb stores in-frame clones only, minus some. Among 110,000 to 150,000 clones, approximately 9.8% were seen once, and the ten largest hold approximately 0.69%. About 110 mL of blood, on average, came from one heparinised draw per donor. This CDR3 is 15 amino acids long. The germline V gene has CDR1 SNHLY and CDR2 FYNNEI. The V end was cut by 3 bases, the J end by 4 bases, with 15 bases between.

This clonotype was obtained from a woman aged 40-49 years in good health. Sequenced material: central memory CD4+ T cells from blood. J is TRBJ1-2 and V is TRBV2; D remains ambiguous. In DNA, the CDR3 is TGTGCCAGCAGTGAGGGGAGAACGCAAGTCTATGGCTACACCTTC. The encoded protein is CASSEGRTQVYGYTF.